The 24 T cell receptor beta chains below all came from one sample that was sequenced in a study of tumor and adjacent non-tumor tissue in lung cancer (dated 2018 in TCRdb). The library was prepared using multiplex PCR. The run used an Illumina HiSeq 2500. TCRbeta libraries were constructed through three rounds of nested PCR with primers (Table S4) according to protocols adapted from ARM-PCR. The raw public reads went through TCRdb reprocessing: fastp at Q25, MiXCR clone calling, in-frame beta chains kept. For every CDR3 protein sequence, its rows merge into one entry that carries the most common genes and DNA. The sample table holds 80,000 to 130,000 distinct CDR3 sequences, of which approximately 65% were seen once. The ten biggest clones cover roughly a fifth of the sample. RNA was isolated from bulk, unsorted tissue, and RNA quality was assessed with a NanoDrop ND-1000 and an Agilent 2100. Normal lung samples were distant non-tumor tissue taken more than 3 cm from the tumor edge.

Specimen: distant non-tumor lung tissue. The source of these receptors is a young man with non-small cell lung cancer.

As regards this clonotype: This could be a read error, since a much larger clone is one nucleotide away. V usage is TRBV20-1 and J usage is TRBJ1-1; D may be TRBD1 (5 bases). Germline CDR1 and CDR2: DFQATT and SNEGSKA (reference sequence). The CDR3 is 11 residues long. The CDR3 protein is CSARRGTDAFF. The CDR3 DNA sequence: TGCAGTGCCCGGAGGGGAACTGATGCTTTCTTT.

The chain uses TRBV20-1 and TRBJ2-1; 7 bases match TRBD2. Germline V gene data show CDR1 as DFQATT and CDR2 as SNEGSKA (reference sequence). The CDR3 sequence is 14 residues long. Losses at the gene ends were 8 bases for V and 10 bases for J; bases not matched to a gene: 17. CDR3 sequence: CSIRDWRDYGEQFF. In DNA form, the CDR3 reads TGCAGTATTAGAGATTGGCGGGACTACGGGGAGCAGTTCTTC.

This clonotype was counted between two and nine times. V and J are TRBV20-1 and TRBJ2-7; no reliable D call. Germline CDR1 reads DFQATT; CDR2 reads SNEGSKA (reference sequence). The CDR3 covers 13 residues. Trimming cost V 0 bases and J 0 bases, with 6 bases left between them. The CDR3 sequence: CSARDRYSYEQYF. As DNA, the CDR3 is TGCAGTGCTAGAGATAGGTACTCCTACGAGCAGTACTTC.

This clonotype came up a few times. The chain uses TRBV29-1 and TRBJ2-3, with 9 bases that match TRBD1. The ends lost 7 bases at V and 6 bases at J; junction bases unmatched: 11. Germline assignment: CDR1 SQVTM and CDR2 ANQGSEA. CDR3 length: 14 residues. CDR3 in DNA: TGCAGCGGAACCGGGACAGGGTTCCAGGATACGCAGTATTTT. Protein sequence: CSGTGTGFQDTQYF.

Regarding this clonotype: A much bigger clone sits one base away, suggesting this may be a read error. The V and J genes are TRBV5-5 and TRBJ1-1; D gene uncertain. CDR3 size: 14 residues. The V gene's germline CDR1 is SGHKS and CDR2 YYEKEE (reference sequence). The DNA of the CDR3 is TGTGTCAGCAGCTTGATAGACATGAACACTGAAGCTTTCTTT. Amino acids: CVSSLIDMNTEAFF.

The chain combines TRBV6-5 with TRBJ2-2; no clear D. This CDR3 has 15 amino acids. Germline CDR1 and CDR2: MNHEY and SVGAGI. V lost 6 bases and J lost 4, with 15 bases in between. CDR3 sequence reads: CASRFLSESTGELFF. The CDR3 DNA follows: TGTGCCAGCAGGTTCCTAAGCGAAAGCACCGGGGAGCTGTTTTTT.

This clonotype was seen a few times. V gene TRBV5-4 combines with J gene TRBJ1-1, with 10 bases identical to TRBD1. The CDR3 loop spans 16 amino acids. V dropped 7 bases and J dropped 0; count of bases not matched to a gene: 9. Germline lookup yields CDR1 SGHNT and CDR2 YYREEE (reference sequence). In DNA, the CDR3 is TGTGCCAGCGGGTCGTGGGACAGGGGCATGAACACTGAAGCTTTCTTT. Its protein product is CASGSWDRGMNTEAFF.

This clonotype was observed a few times. A read error may account for a junction end that differs from germline. The V and J genes are TRBV6-5 and TRBJ2-3, with 8 nucleotides matching TRBD2. Germline-derived CDR1 and CDR2 are MNHEY and SVGAGI. The CDR3 length is 16 residues. The CDR3 here is CPSSSEGAGGTDTQYF. DNA for the CDR3: TGTCCCAGCTCCTCGGAGGGAGCGGGAGGCACAGATACGCAGTATTTT.

As for this clonotype: This may arise from a read error, as a much more abundant clone is one base away. The V gene is TRBV5-6, the J gene TRBJ1-1; D is ambiguous. Per germline, CDR1 SGHDT and CDR2 YYEEEE. There are 16 residues in the CDR3. The CDR3, as DNA: TGTGCCAGCGGAACCTTTCTGGGGTTCATGAACACTAAAGCTTTCTTT. Translating gives CASGTFLGFMNTKAFF. The full variable domain, with the rest looked up from reference TRBV5-6 and TRBJ1-1, is DAGVTQSPTHLIKTRGQQVTLRCSPKSGHDTVSWYQQALGQGPQFIFQYYEEEERQRGNFPDRFSGHQFPNYSSELNVNALLLGDSALYLCASGTFLGFMNTKAFFGQGTRLTVV.

V usage is TRBV29-1 and J usage is TRBJ2-3, with D tentatively TRBD1 (6 bases). Germline loops: CDR1 SQVTM, CDR2 ANQGSEA. This CDR3 spans 13 amino acids. The V end was cut by 7 bases, the J end by 6 bases, with 17 bases between. CDR3 sequence reads: CSARQVGTDTQYF. The CDR3 nucleotides read TGCAGCGCGAGACAGGTGGGGACGGATACGCAGTATTTT.

Of note for this clonotype: The junction departs from the called germline gene at one end, perhaps through a read error. V usage is TRBV7-6 and J usage is TRBJ2-7; D assignment may be TRBD1 or TRBD2 (5 bases each). Germline assignment: CDR1 SGHVS and CDR2 FNYEAQ. This CDR3 is 15 amino acids long. In nucleotides, the CDR3 is TGTGCCTGCAGCAGGGAGTACGGGGTATCCTACGAGCAGTACTTC. Translating gives CACSREYGVSYEQYF.

This chain links TRBV4-1 with TRBJ2-1; D might be TRBD1 or TRBD2, each matching 6 bases. The CDR3 contains 13 residues. Germline CDR1 is MGHRA and CDR2 is YSYEKL. The V gene lost 0 bases and the J gene lost 14 bases, with 14 bases spanning the gap. The chain's CDR3 is CASSQDPGAEKFF. The CDR3 nucleotides read TGCGCCAGCAGCCAAGATCCGGGGGCGGAAAAGTTCTTC.

As for this clonotype: This may be a read error, as it is one base from a much larger clone. The chain has TRBV20-1 and TRBJ2-1; 11 bases line up with TRBD2. Germline V gene lookup returns CDR1 DFQATT and CDR2 SNEGSKA (reference sequence). The CDR3 runs 15 residues. The CDR3 is CSANPASGGLNERFF. Written as DNA, the CDR3 is TGCAGTGCTAACCCGGCTAGCGGGGGGCTGAATGAGCGGTTCTTC.

Points on this clonotype: A much larger clone lies one base from this, so it may be a read error. The conserved phenylalanine or tryptophan is not found at the CDR3 terminus, so this likely reflects a read error. This chain joins TRBV4-1 and TRBJ2-1; D not certain. Between the trimmed V and J ends, which lost 2 bases and 2 bases, there was a span of 4 bases. CDR3 length: 13 residues. In germline, CDR1 is MGHRA, CDR2 YSYEKL. Here the CDR3 DNA reads TGCGCCAGCAGCCAAAACCCCTACAATGAGCAGTTCTTA. Protein product: CASSQNPYNEQFL.

Notes on this clonotype: At one end the junction does not follow the germline gene, possibly because of a read error. The gene calls are TRBV11-3 and TRBJ2-5, with 10 bases matching TRBD2. The CDR3 runs 15 residues. Germline-derived CDR1 and CDR2 are SGHNT and YENEEA. CDR3 in amino acids: CASSVEAGGRENQYF. CDR3 DNA sequence: TGTGCCAGCAGCGTAGAAGCGGGAGGGCGAGAGAACCAGTACTTC.

On this clonotype: This sequence may be a read error, since a much larger clone differs from it by one base. The genes are TRBV20-1 and TRBJ1-5, with D perhaps matching TRBD1 (5 bases). This CDR3 has 15 residues. Germline V lookup: CDR1 DFQATT, CDR2 SNEGSKA (reference sequence). Trimming took 1 base from V and 6 from J, leaving 16 bases between them. The CDR3 sequence is CSARGGGVRSQPQHF. The CDR3 nucleotides are TGCAGTGCTAGAGGGGGGGGGGTAAGATCTCAGCCCCAGCATTTT.

About this clonotype: Because it lacks the conserved phenylalanine or tryptophan at the end, this CDR3 is likely a read error. The rearrangement uses TRBV6-5 and TRBJ2-7; 10 bases are a match to TRBD1. CDR3 length equals 15 residues. Germline loops: CDR1 MNHEY, CDR2 SVGAGI. CDR3 nucleotide sequence: TGTGCCAACAGTTTGGGACAGGGGAGCTCCTACGAGCAGTACTCC. Its protein product is CANSLGQGSSYEQYS.

Notes on this clonotype: This may come from a read error, since a much larger clone is one base off. The chain joins TRBV11-2 to TRBJ2-1; 8 bases fit TRBD2. The CDR3 spans 17 residues. The germline gives CDR1 SGHAT, CDR2 FQNNGV. In nucleotides, the CDR3 is TGTGCCAGCAGCTTAGCGCCCAGGACTAGCAGCTACAATGTGCAGCTCTTC. Its translation: CASSLAPRTSSYNVQLF.

The rearrangement links TRBV12-3 or TRBV12-4 to TRBJ1-3; no clear D. The CDR3 contains 15 residues. Trimming shortened V by 0 bases and J by 9 bases, and 15 bases separated the two germline ends. CDR3 in DNA: TGTGCCAGCAGTTTAGCGGCCGGCGTTGGGAGCACCATATATTTT. The encoded protein is CASSLAAGVGSTIYF.

This rearrangement joins TRBV11-2 to TRBJ1-4; TRBD1 might be the D (6 bases). The CDR3 has 16 amino acids. Germline CDR1 and CDR2: SGHAT and FQNNGV. Trimming took off 3 bases at V and 5 bases at J, with 16 bases between the two ends. The CDR3 coding sequence is TGTGCCAGCAGCTTCCCCGGCTCGGGGGCAAATGAAAAACTGTTTTTT. It is translated as CASSFPGSGANEKLFF.

As concerns this clonotype: One end of the junction varies from germline; a read error may be responsible. The genes are TRBV7-8 and TRBJ2-3; 7 nucleotides agree with TRBD2. Germline CDR1 reads SGHVS; CDR2 reads FQNEAQ. The CDR3 runs to 15 residues. The CDR3 sequence is CASSLGGGYTDAQYF. CDR3 DNA sequence: TGTGCCAGCAGCTTAGGGGGGGGTTACACAGATGCGCAGTATTTT.

The sample holds one count of this clonotype. It is unclear where the CDR3 begins or ends on the DNA, so no DNA is shown, and the CDR3 is as TCRdb lists it. The chain combines TRBV20-1 with TRBJ2-1; TRBD1 is taken as the D call from the table, unchecked against the DNA. Per the germline V gene, CDR1 is DFQATT and CDR2 is SNEGSKA (reference sequence). The CDR3 sequence runs 16 residues, both termini included. The CDR3 sequence: CTARDWGQGTYNEQSF.

This chain connects TRBV20-1 to TRBJ2-5; 8 nucleotides line up with TRBD2. The CDR3 is 14 amino acids. J lost 5 bases, V lost 5 bases, and 10 bases had no gene match. Germline V lookup: CDR1 DFQATT, CDR2 SNEGSKA (reference sequence). The CDR3 nucleotides read TGCAGTGCTCCAACTACTAGCGGCAGGGAGACCCAGTACTTC. Protein sequence: CSAPTTSGRETQYF.

About this clonotype: This may be a read error, as it is one base from a much larger clone. V and J are TRBV5-4 and TRBJ2-3, with 11 bases identical to TRBD2. V was clipped by 4 bases and J by 1 base; unmatched bases: 14. Germline CDR1 and CDR2: SGHNT and YYREEE (reference sequence). The CDR3 sequence is 19 residues long. CDR3 region: CASSRELAGVLTCTDTQYF. As DNA, the CDR3 is TGTGCCAGCAGCCGTGAACTAGCGGGAGTTTTGACGTGCACAGATACGCAGTATTTT.